A single sample gave rise to the 2 T cell receptor beta chains below, sequenced in a study of T cells in tumors after PD-1 blockade. Profiled with immunoSEQ multiplex PCR; TCRdb holds only in-frame clones, not every one. The sample gives 54,000 or so clones, around 80% of which show up once; around an eighth is in the top ten. The sample in question was PBMCs, obtained before anti-PD-1 treatment. The receptors were sampled from a human donor with basal cell carcinoma.

The chain carries TRBV5-1 and TRBJ2-3; TRBD1 matches at 7 bases. The CDR3 length is 15 residues. The trim removed 2 bases at V and 2 bases at J, leaving 5 bases unmatched. Germline lookup yields CDR1 SGHRS and CDR2 YFSETQ. CDR3: CASSFKGAFTDTQYF. CDR3 DNA sequence: TGCGCCAGCAGCTTCAAGGGGGCATTCACAGATACGCAGTATTTT. The variable domain in full, with the rest retrieved from reference TRBV5-1 and TRBJ2-3, is KAGVTQTPRYLIKTRGQQVTLSCSPISGHRSVSWYQQTPGQGLQFLFEYFSETQRNKGNFPGRFSGRQFSNSRSEMNVSTLELGDSALYLCASSFKGAFTDTQYFGPGTRLTVL.

Only one count was recorded for this clone. The J gene is TRBJ2-1, the V gene TRBV27, with 7 bases aligning to TRBD1. V trimming: 5 bases; J trimming: 4 bases; junction bases outside the gene matches: 14. There are 17 residues in the CDR3. CDR1 is MNHEY and CDR2 is SMNVEV in the germline V gene (reference sequence). The CDR3: CASSPTIGQAGYNEQFF. The CDR3 DNA reads as TGTGCCAGCAGTCCCACTATAGGACAGGCAGGTTACAATGAGCAGTTCTTC.